This T cell receptor beta chain stems from a study of blood T cell repertoires in COVID-19. Participants were aged about 18 to 89 years from 24 US areas. Participant-reported clinical history was the basis for cohort assignment. This CDR3 has 16 residues. Germline CDR1 reads KGHSH; CDR2 reads LQKENI. Trimming cost V 6 bases and J 2 bases, with 19 bases left between them. Per the original methods: Amplification from reference gene primers served as the basis for estimated nucleated cell counts. This table comes from immunoSEQ multiplex PCR, and its TCRdb copy is limited to in-frame clones, with some not included. Clone size and the V and J calls come from that table; the DNA yielded D and trimming. The repertoire consists of around 280,000 clones, with around 89% occurring once and the leading ten covering roughly 1.5%.

The sample consisted of PBMCs or T cells enriched from blood (not recorded which). The source of this sequence is a woman under 30 with acute COVID-19. This sequence joins TRBV18 and TRBJ2-5, with a weak D call TRBD2 (5 bases). CDR3 DNA sequence: TGTGCCAGCTCGAGGGCCGTCTCTACTGTGCAAGAGACCCAGTACTTC. Translated, it gives CASSRAVSTVQETQYF.